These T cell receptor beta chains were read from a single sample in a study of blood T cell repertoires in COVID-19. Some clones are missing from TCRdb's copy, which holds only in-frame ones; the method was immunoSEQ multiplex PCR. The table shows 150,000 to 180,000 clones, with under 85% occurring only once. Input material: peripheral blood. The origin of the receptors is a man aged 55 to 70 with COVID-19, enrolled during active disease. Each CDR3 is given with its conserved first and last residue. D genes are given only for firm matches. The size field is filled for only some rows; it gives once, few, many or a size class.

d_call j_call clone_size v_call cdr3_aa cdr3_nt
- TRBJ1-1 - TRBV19 CASIGRGAHTEAFF TGTGCCAGTATTGGGAGGGGAGCGCACACTGAAGCTTTCTTT
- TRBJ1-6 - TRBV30 CAWSGNINSPLHF TGTGCCTGGAGTGGAAACATTAATTCACCCCTCCACTTT
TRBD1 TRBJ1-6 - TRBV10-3 CAIRTGTGGDNSPLHF TGTGCCATCAGGACCGGGACAGGGGGCGATAATTCACCCCTCCACTTT
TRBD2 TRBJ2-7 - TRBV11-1 CASSPTSGGYEQYF TGTGCCAGCAGCCCTACTAGCGGGGGTTACGAGCAGTACTTC
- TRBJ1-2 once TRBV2 CASRADSPYGYTF TGTGCCAGCAGGGCGGACAGCCCCTATGGCTACACCTTC
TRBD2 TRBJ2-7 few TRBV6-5 CASSYSGGLEQYF TGTGCCAGCAGTTACAGCGGGGGGCTCGAGCAGTACTTC
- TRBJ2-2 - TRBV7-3 CASSLETSLTGELFF TGTGCCAGCAGCTTAGAGACTAGTCTCACCGGGGAGCTGTTTTTT
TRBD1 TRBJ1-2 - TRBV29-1 CSVSSTGNYGYTF TGCAGCGTCAGTTCGACAGGGAACTATGGCTACACCTTC
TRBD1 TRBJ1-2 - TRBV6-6 CASSRGTGDGYTF TGTGCCAGCAGTCGCGGGACAGGGGATGGCTACACCTTC
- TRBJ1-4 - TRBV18 CASSPTGTPGEKLFF TGTGCCAGCTCACCAACAGGAACCCCAGGTGAAAAACTGTTTTTT
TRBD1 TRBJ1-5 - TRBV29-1 CSAQGANQPQHF TGCAGCGCTCAGGGGGCGAATCAGCCCCAGCATTTT
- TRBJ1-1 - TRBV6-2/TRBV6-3 CASSHRVTEAFF TGTGCCAGCAGTCACAGGGTAACTGAAGCTTTCTTT
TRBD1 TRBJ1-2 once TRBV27 CASAIGGQGAYGYTF TGTGCCAGCGCTATAGGGGGACAGGGGGCCTATGGCTACACCTTC
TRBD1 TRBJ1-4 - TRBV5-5 CASSTIRQGRGPTNEKLFF TGTGCCAGCAGCACAATAAGACAGGGAAGAGGACCAACTAATGAAAAACTGTTTTTT
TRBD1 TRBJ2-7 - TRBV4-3 CASSREYRGDEQYF TGCGCCAGCAGCCGAGAGTACAGGGGCGACGAGCAGTACTTC
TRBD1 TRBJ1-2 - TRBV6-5 CASSYPGQNPDGYTF TGTGCCAGCAGTTACCCGGGACAGAATCCTGATGGCTACACCTTC
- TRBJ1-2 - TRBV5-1 CASSLSPGVGYTF TGCGCCAGCAGCTTGTCTCCGGGGGTTGGCTACACCTTC
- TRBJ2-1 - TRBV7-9 CASSLVASAYNEQFF TGTGCCAGCAGCTTAGTAGCTAGCGCATACAATGAGCAGTTCTTC
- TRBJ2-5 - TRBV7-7 CASSQLPPQRFQRETQYF TGTGCTAGCAGCCAACTTCCGCCCCAGCGATTTCAGAGAGAGACCCAGTACTTC
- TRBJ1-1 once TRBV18 CASSTGMGSGNTEAFF TGTGCCAGCTCAACGGGGATGGGGTCGGGGAACACTGAAGCTTTCTTT
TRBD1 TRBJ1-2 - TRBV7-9 CASSFKTGGEGYTF TGTGCCAGCAGCTTTAAGACAGGGGGCGAAGGCTACACCTTC
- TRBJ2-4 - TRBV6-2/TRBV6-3 CASSPTLVGGAIQYF TGTGCCAGCAGTCCCACCCTGGTTGGGGGGGCCATTCAGTACTTC
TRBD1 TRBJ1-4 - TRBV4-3 CASSQAGTGNEKLFF TGCGCCAGCAGCCAAGCCGGGACAGGAAATGAAAAACTGTTTTTT
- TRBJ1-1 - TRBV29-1 CSAFRGNTEAFF TGCAGCGCCTTTCGAGGGAACACTGAAGCTTTCTTT
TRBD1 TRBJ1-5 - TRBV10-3 CAISEQGDQPQHF TGTGCCATCAGTGAACAGGGGGATCAGCCCCAGCATTTT
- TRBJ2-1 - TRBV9 CASSASSFGGSSYNEQFF TGTGCCAGCAGCGCGTCGTCGTTTGGGGGGAGCTCCTACAATGAGCAGTTCTTC
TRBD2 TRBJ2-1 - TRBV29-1 CSVEDWRGGPRDEQFF TGCAGCGTTGAAGATTGGCGGGGGGGTCCTAGGGATGAGCAGTTCTTC
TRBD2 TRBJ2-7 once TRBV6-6 CASSYPGAGGYEQYF TGTGCCAGCAGTTACCCGGGGGCGGGAGGCTACGAGCAGTACTTC
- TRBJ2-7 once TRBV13 CASSKSLADTRRGIYEQYF TGTGCCAGCAGCAAATCACTAGCGGACACACGCAGGGGGATCTACGAGCAGTACTTC
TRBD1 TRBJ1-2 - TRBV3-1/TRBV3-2 CASSPNQGAYGYTF TGTGCCAGCAGCCCAAATCAGGGGGCCTATGGCTACACCTTC
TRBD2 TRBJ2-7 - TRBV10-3 CAISVAGVVEQYF TGTGCCATCAGTGTAGCGGGAGTTGTCGAGCAGTACTTC